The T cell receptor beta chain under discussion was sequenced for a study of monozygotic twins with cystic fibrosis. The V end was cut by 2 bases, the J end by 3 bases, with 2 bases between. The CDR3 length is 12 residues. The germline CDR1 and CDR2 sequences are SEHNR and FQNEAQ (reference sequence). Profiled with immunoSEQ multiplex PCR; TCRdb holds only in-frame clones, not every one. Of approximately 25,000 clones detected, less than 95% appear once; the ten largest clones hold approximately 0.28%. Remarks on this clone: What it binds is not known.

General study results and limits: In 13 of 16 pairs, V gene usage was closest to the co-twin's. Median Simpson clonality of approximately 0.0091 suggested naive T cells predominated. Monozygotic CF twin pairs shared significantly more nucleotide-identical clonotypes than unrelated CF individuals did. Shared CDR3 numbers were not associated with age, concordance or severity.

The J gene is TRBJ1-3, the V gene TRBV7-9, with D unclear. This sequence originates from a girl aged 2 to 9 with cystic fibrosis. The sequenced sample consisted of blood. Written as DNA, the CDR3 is TGTGCCAGCAGCTTAAGTGGAAACACCATATATTTT. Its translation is CASSLSGNTIYF.